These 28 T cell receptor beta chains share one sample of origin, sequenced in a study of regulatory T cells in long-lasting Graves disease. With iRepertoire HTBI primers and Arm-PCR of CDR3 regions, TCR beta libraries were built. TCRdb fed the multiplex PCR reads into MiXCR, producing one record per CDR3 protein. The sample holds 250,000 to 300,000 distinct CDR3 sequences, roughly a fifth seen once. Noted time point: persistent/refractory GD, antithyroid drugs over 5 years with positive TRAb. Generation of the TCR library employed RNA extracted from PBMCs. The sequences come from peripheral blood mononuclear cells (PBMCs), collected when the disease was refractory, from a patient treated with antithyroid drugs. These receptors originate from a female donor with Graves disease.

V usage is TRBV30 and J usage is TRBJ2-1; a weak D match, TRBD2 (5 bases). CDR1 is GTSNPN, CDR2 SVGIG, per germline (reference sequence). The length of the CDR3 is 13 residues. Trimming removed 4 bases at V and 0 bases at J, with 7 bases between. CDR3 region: CAWIRDSYNEQFF. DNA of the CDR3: TGTGCCTGGATCCGGGACTCCTACAATGAGCAGTTCTTC. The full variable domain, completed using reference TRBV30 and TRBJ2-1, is SQTIHQWPATLVQPVGSPLSLECTVEGTSNPNLYWYRQAAGRGLQLLFYSVGIGQISSEVPQNLSASRPQDRQFILSSKKLLLSDSGFYLCAWIRDSYNEQFFGPGTRLTVL.

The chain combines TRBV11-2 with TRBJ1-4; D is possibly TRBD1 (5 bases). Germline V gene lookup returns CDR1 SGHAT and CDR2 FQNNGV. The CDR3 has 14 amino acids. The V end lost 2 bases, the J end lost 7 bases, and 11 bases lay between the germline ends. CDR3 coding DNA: TGTGCCAGCAGCTTATGGGGGGGTAGTGAAAAACTGTTTTTT. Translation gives CASSLWGGSEKLFF.

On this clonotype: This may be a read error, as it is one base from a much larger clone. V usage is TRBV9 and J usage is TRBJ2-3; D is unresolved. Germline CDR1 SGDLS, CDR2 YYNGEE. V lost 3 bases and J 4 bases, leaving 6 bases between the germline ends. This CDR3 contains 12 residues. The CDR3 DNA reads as TGTGCCAGCAGCGCGTTGGCAGATACGCAGTATTTT. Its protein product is CASSALADTQYF.

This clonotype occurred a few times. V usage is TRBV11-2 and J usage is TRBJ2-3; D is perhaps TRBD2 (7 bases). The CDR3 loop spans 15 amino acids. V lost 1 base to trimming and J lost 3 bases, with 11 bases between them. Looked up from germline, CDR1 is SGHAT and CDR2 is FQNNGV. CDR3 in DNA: TGTGCCAGCAGCTTAGGGGGGGGCTTTACAGATACGCAGTATTTT. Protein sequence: CASSLGGGFTDTQYF.

The CDR3 is CSARSGNGYEQYF. As DNA, the CDR3 is TGCAGTGCTAGAAGTGGGAACGGGTACGAGCAGTACTTC. J is TRBJ2-7 and V is TRBV20-1; the D is unclear. V was trimmed by 2 bases and J by 4 bases, leaving 12 bases between them. Germline values: CDR1 DFQATT, CDR2 SNEGSKA (reference sequence). This CDR3 is built from 13 residues.

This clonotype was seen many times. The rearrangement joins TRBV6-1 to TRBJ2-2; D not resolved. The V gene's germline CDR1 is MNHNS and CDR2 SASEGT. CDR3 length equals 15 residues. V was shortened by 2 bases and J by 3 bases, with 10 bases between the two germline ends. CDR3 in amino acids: CASSEKFVDTGELFF. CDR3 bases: TGTGCCAGCAGTGAAAAGTTCGTGGACACCGGGGAGCTGTTTTTT.

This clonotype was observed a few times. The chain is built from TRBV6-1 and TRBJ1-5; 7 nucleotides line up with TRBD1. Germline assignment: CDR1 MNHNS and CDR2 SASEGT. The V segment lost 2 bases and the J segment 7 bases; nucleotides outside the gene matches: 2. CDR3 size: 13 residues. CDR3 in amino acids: CASSEQGDQPQHF. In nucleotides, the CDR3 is TGTGCCAGCAGTGAACAGGGGGACCAGCCCCAGCATTTT.

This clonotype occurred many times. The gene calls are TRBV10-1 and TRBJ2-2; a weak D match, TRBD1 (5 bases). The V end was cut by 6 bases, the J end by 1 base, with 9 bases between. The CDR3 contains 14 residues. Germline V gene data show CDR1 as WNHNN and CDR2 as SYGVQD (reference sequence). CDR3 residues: CASREDMNTGELFF. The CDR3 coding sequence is TGCGCCAGCAGAGAGGACATGAACACCGGGGAGCTGTTTTTT.

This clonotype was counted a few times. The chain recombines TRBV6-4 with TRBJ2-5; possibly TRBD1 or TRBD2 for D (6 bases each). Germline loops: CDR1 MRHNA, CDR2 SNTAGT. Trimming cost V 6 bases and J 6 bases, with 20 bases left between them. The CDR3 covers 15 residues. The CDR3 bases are TGTGCCAGCAGGACCCCGTTGGGGGGCTCAAAGACCCAGTACTTC. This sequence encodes CASRTPLGGSKTQYF.

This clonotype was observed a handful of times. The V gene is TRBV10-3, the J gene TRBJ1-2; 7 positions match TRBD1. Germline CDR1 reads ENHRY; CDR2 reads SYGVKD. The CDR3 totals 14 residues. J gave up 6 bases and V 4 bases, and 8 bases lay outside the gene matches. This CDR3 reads CAISGETGPNGYTF. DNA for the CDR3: TGTGCCATCAGTGGGGAGACAGGGCCTAATGGCTACACCTTC.

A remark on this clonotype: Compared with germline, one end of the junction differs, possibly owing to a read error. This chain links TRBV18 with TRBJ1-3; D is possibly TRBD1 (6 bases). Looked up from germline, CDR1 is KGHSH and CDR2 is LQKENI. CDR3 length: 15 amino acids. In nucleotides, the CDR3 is TGTGCCAGCTCACCCTGGACAGAAACTGGAGACACCATATATTTT. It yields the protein CASSPWTETGDTIYF.

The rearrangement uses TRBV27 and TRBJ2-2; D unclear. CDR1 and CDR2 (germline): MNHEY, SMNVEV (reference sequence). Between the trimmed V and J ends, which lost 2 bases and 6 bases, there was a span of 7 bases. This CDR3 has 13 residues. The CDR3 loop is CASSLITAGELFF. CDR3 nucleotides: TGTGCCAGCAGTTTAATAACAGCCGGGGAGCTGTTTTTT.

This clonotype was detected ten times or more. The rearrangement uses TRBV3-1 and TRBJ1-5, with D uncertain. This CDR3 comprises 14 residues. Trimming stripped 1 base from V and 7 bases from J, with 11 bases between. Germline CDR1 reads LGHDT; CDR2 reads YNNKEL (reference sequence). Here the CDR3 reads CASSQVSGGQPQHF. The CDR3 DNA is TGTGCCAGCAGCCAAGTTTCTGGAGGACAGCCCCAGCATTTT.

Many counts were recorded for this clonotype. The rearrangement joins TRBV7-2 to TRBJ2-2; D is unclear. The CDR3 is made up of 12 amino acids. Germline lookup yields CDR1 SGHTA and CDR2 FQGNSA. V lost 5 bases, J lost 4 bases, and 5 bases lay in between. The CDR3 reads CASSLSTGELFF. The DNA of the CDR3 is TGTGCCAGCAGCCTTTCCACCGGGGAGCTGTTTTTT. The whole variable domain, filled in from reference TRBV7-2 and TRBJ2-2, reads GAGVSQSPSNKVTEKGKDVELRCDPISGHTALYWYRQSLGQGLEFLIYFQGNSAPDKSGLPSDRFSAERTGGSVSTLTIQRTQQEDSAVYLCASSLSTGELFFGEGSRLTVL.

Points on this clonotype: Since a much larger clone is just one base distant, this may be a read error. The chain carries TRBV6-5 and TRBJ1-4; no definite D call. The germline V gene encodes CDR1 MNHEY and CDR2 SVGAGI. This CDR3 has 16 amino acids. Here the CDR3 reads CSSSFGYTATNEKLFF. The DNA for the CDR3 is TGTTCCAGCAGTTTCGGCTACACCGCAACTAATGAAAAACTGTTTTTT.

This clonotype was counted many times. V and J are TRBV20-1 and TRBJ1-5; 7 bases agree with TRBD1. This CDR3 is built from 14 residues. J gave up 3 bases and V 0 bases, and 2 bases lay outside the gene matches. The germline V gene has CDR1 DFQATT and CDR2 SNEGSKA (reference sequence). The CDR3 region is CSAREGTVNQPQHF. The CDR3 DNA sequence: TGCAGTGCTAGAGAAGGGACAGTCAATCAGCCCCAGCATTTT.

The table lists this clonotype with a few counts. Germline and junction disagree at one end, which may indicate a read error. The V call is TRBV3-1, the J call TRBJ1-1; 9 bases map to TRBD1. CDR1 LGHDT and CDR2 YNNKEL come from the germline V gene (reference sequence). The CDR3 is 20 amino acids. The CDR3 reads CASRHRDRVGWYGLDTEAFF. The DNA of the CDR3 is TGTGCCAGCCGCCACCGGGACAGGGTCGGATGGTACGGGTTGGACACTGAAGCTTTCTTT.

The CDR3 coding sequence is TGCGCCAGCAGCCCCATAGAGGGAAACTATGGCTACACCTTC. Amino acids: CASSPIEGNYGYTF. V gene TRBV5-1 combines with J gene TRBJ1-2; D remains ambiguous. V shed 4 bases and J shed 2 bases, with 12 bases lying between them. The CDR3 runs 14 residues. Looked up from germline, CDR1 is SGHRS and CDR2 is YFSETQ.

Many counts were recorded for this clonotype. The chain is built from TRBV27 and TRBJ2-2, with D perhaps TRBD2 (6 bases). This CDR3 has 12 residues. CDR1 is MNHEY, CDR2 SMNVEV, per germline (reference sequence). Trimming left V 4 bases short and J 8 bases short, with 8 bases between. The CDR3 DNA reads TGTGCCAGCAGTTACGGGGGAGGGGAGCTGTTTTTT. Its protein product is CASSYGGGELFF.

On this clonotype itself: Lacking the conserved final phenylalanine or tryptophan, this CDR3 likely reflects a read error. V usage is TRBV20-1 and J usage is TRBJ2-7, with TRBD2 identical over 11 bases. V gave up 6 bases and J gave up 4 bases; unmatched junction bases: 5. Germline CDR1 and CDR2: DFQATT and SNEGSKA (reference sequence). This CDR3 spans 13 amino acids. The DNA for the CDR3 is TGCAGTGCCGCCGGGACTAGCGGATACGAGCAGTACTGC. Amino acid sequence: CSAAGTSGYEQYC.

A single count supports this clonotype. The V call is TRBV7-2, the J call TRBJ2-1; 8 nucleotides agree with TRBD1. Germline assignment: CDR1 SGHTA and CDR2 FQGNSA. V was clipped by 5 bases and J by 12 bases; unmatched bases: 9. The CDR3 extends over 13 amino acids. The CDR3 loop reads CASSQGQGRVQFF. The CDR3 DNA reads TGTGCCAGCAGCCAAGGACAGGGACGTGTGCAGTTCTTC.

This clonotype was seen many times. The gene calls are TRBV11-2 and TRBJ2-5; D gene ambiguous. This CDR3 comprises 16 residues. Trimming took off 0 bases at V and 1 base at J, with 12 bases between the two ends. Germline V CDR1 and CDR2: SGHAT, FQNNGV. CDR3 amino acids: CASSLEGMSFQETQYF. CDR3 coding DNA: TGTGCCAGCAGCTTAGAAGGGATGAGTTTCCAAGAGACCCAGTACTTC. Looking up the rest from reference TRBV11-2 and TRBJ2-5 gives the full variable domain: EAGVAQSPRYKIIEKRQSVAFWCNPISGHATLYWYQQILGQGPKLLIQFQNNGVVDDSQLPKDRFSAERLKGVDSTLKIQPAKLEDSAVYLCASSLEGMSFQETQYFGPGTRLLVL.

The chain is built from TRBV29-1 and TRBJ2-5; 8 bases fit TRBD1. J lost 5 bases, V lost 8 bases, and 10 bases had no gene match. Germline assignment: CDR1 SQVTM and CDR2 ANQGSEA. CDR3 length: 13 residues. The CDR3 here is CSLQGEDAETQYF. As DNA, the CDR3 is TGCAGCCTACAGGGGGAGGATGCGGAGACCCAGTACTTC.

Here the CDR3 reads CASHVSWGGDVNEQFF. The CDR3 DNA follows: TGTGCCAGCCACGTTTCGTGGGGGGGTGACGTCAATGAGCAGTTCTTC. This sequence joins TRBV12-3 or TRBV12-4 and TRBJ2-1, with TRBD2 matching over 7 bases. CDR3 size: 16 residues. Trimming at V came to 8 bases and at J to 6 bases, leaving 16 bases not matched to a gene.

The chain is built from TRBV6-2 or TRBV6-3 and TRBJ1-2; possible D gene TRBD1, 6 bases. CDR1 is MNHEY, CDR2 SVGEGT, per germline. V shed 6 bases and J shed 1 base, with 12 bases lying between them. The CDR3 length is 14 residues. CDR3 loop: CASSQGSFNYGYTF. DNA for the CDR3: TGTGCCAGCAGCCAGGGGTCTTTTAACTATGGCTACACCTTC.

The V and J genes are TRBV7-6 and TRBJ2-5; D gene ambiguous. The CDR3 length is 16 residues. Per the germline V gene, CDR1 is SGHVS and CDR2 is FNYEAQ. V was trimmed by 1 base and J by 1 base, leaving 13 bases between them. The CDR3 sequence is CASSLVINERQETQYF. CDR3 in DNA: TGTGCCAGCAGCTTAGTGATCAATGAACGCCAAGAGACCCAGTACTTC.

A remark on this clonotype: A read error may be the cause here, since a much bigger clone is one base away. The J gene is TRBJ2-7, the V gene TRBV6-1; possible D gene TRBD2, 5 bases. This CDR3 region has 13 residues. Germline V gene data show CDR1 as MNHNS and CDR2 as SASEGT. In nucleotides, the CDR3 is TGTGCCAGCATGCGGGCCAGCTCCTACGAGCGGTACTTC. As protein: CASMRASSYERYF.

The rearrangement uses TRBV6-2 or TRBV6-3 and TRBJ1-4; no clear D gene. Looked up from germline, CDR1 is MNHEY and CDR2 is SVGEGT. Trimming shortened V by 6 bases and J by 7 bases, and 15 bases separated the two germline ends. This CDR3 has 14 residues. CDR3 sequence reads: CASSPREWGEKLFF. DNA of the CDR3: TGTGCCAGCAGCCCCCGGGAGTGGGGTGAAAAACTGTTTTTT.